What follows are 14 T cell receptor beta chains derived from one specimen sequenced in a study of control samples from healthy donors and cancer patients. Clones were sequenced by immunoSEQ multiplex PCR, and TCRdb holds only the in-frame ones, with some missing. The sample carries 150,000 to 200,000 clones, about 90% recorded once. Sequenced: blood. The source is a young man in good health.

V usage is TRBV2 and J usage is TRBJ2-3, with D perhaps matching TRBD2 (7 bases). V lost 11 bases to trimming and J lost 1 base, with 25 bases between them. CDR3 length: 17 residues. Germline CDR1 is SNHLY and CDR2 is FYNNEI. The CDR3 spells CARGGGTLWVGTDTQYF. The CDR3 coding sequence is TGTGCCCGAGGGGGGGGAACATTATGGGTGGGCACAGATACGCAGTATTTT.

This rearrangement joins TRBV6-5 to TRBJ2-1; 8 bases fit TRBD2. In germline, CDR1 is MNHEY, CDR2 SVGAGI. After removal of 7 bases from V and 8 bases from J, the junction contained 10 bases not matched to a gene. The length of the CDR3 is 14 residues. The CDR3, as DNA: TGTGCCAGCACCAAAACCCCGGGGGGGGATGAGCAGTTCTTC. This codes for CASTKTPGGDEQFF.

This chain uses TRBV4-2 with TRBJ2-2; 8 bases line up with TRBD2. The CDR3 runs 15 residues. J lost 0 bases, V lost 7 bases, and 4 bases had no gene match. Germline assignment: CDR1 LGHNA and CDR2 YNFKEQ. The CDR3 DNA is TGTGCCAGCACCATAGCGGGAACGAACACCGGGGAGCTGTTTTTT. The encoded protein is CASTIAGTNTGELFF.

In nucleotides, the CDR3 is TGTGCCAGCAGCCCTAGCGCCGGCGAAAACATTCAGTACTTC. Translated, it gives CASSPSAGENIQYF. The gene calls are TRBV5-5 and TRBJ2-4, with D perhaps matching TRBD2 (6 bases). V lost 4 bases and J lost 5, with 13 bases in between. CDR3 length: 14 residues. Per germline, CDR1 SGHKS and CDR2 YYEKEE (reference sequence).

This clone is a singleton in its sample. This chain links TRBV7-2 with TRBJ2-7, with D hard to call. The V end was cut by 5 bases, the J end by 0 bases, with 11 bases between. Germline-derived CDR1 and CDR2 are SGHTA and FQGNSA. This CDR3 has 14 residues. DNA for the CDR3: TGTGCCAGCAGCCTCAGCGCGATCTCCTACGAGCAGTACTTC. Its protein is CASSLSAISYEQYF.

The V and J genes are TRBV7-9 and TRBJ2-7, with D possibly called TRBD1 or TRBD2 (5 bases each). Germline V lookup: CDR1 SEHNR, CDR2 FQNEAQ (reference sequence). Trimming cost V 5 bases and J 3 bases, with 17 bases left between them. This CDR3 is 15 amino acids long. The CDR3 protein is CASSPIGDHFYEQYF. The CDR3 coding sequence is TGTGCCAGCAGCCCCATTGGGGACCATTTCTACGAGCAGTACTTC.

This rearrangement joins TRBV19 to TRBJ2-1; D tentatively reads TRBD1 or TRBD2 (5 bases each). The CDR3 covers 15 residues. The germline gives CDR1 LNHDA, CDR2 SQIVND (reference sequence). V was trimmed by 1 base and J by 7 bases, leaving 14 bases between them. This CDR3 is CASSIAGPSRNEQFF. The CDR3 nucleotides are TGTGCCAGTAGTATAGCGGGACCTTCGAGGAATGAGCAGTTCTTC.

This clone has a single count. The V and J genes are TRBV5-1 and TRBJ1-1, with D possibly matching TRBD1 (5 bases). V was shortened by 0 bases and J by 2 bases, with 14 bases between the two germline ends. The CDR3 runs to 16 residues. The germline V gene has CDR1 SGHRS and CDR2 YFSETQ. CDR3 amino acids: CASSLGVRGVNTEAFF. The CDR3 bases are TGCGCCAGCAGCTTGGGTGTTCGGGGCGTTAACACTGAAGCTTTCTTT. The whole variable domain, remainder taken from reference TRBV5-1 and TRBJ1-1, is KAGVTQTPRYLIKTRGQQVTLSCSPISGHRSVSWYQQTPGQGLQFLFEYFSETQRNKGNFPGRFSGRQFSNSRSEMNVSTLELGDSALYLCASSLGVRGVNTEAFFGQGTRLTVV.

The chain is built from TRBV3-1 (or the pseudogene TRBV3-2) and TRBJ1-2, with a possible D match to TRBD1 (5 bases). The CDR3 length is 16 residues. V lost 1 base to trimming and J lost 8 bases, with 20 bases between them. The germline CDR1 and CDR2 sequences are LGHDT and YNNKEL (reference sequence). The CDR3 DNA reads TGTGCCAGCAGCCAAGGATCAACAGGCTGGAGCGGAGGCTACACCTTC. The encoded protein is CASSQGSTGWSGGYTF.

The chain is built from TRBV30 and TRBJ1-2; D not resolved. The CDR3 length is 15 residues. V was clipped by 3 bases and J by 8 bases, with 22 bases between them. CDR1 and CDR2 from the germline V gene are GTSNPN and SVGIG (reference sequence). CDR3 nucleotides: TGTGCCTGGAGCAAACTGGACGGGCTAACGAGCGGCTACACCTTC. It translates to CAWSKLDGLTSGYTF.

This chain joins TRBV5-1 and TRBJ2-1, with 10 nucleotides matching TRBD2. CDR3 length: 22 residues. V dropped 1 base and J dropped 1; count of bases not matched to a gene: 20. From germline, CDR1 is SGHRS and CDR2 YFSETQ. CDR3 residues: CASSLPALEREGLSRSYNEQFF. The CDR3 DNA follows: TGCGCCAGCAGCTTGCCCGCACTAGAGCGGGAGGGTCTCAGCAGGTCCTACAATGAGCAGTTCTTC.

This chain uses TRBV18 with TRBJ1-5; D not certain. The CDR3 has 16 residues. Germline V lookup: CDR1 KGHSH, CDR2 LQKENI. The germline V and J ends were trimmed by 2 bases and 9 bases, with 20 bases remaining between them. The CDR3 is CASSPSQPGVFRPQHF. CDR3 DNA sequence: TGTGCCAGCTCACCAAGCCAACCGGGCGTGTTTCGGCCCCAGCATTTT. Combining the CDR3 with reference TRBV18 and TRBJ1-5 gives the whole variable domain NAGVMQNPRHLVRRRGQEARLRCSPMKGHSHVYWYRQLPEEGLKFMVYLQKENIIDESGMPKERFSAEFPKEGPSILRIQQVVRGDSAAYFCASSPSQPGVFRPQHFGDGTRLSIL.

V usage is TRBV7-2 and J usage is TRBJ2-1, with 15 bases that match TRBD2. The CDR3 totals 14 residues. Germline lookup yields CDR1 SGHTA and CDR2 FQGNSA. J was trimmed by 13 bases and V by 5 bases; bases with no gene match: 6. CDR3 residues: CASSVSGLAGGQFF. As DNA, the CDR3 is TGTGCCAGCAGCGTCTCGGGACTAGCGGGGGGCCAGTTCTTC.

This clone was counted once. The V gene is TRBV18, the J gene TRBJ2-4; unclear D gene. The CDR3 has 15 residues. From germline, CDR1 is KGHSH and CDR2 LQKENI. The germline V and J ends were trimmed by 3 bases and 6 bases, with 15 bases remaining between them. The CDR3 coding sequence is TGTGCCAGCTCACCCGCGTCTGGAGCTTCAAACATTCAGTACTTC. Protein sequence: CASSPASGASNIQYF.